This entry features one T cell receptor (beta chain) sequence. The antigen is not known. Deep level was the assay's run setting. Over several immunoSEQ plates, each subset's genomic DNA was distributed in even portions. The method was immunoSEQ multiplex PCR; TCRdb's version includes in-frame clones alone and lacks a portion of them. Of 550,000 to 850,000 clones in the sample, roughly two thirds are singletons; the top ten hold about 1.7%. These data belong to a study of shared clonotypes between healthy human individuals. Study-wide results and caveats: Clonotypes that were shared across a handful of donors made up around 5.5% of naive CD4 clonotypes. Among donors, sharing of clonotypes was expected to be affected by sequencing depth.

Germline CDR1 is SGHAT and CDR2 is FQNNGV. Between the trimmed V and J ends, which lost 5 bases and 1 base, there was a span of 11 bases. The CDR3 sequence is 14 residues long. The material sequenced was memory CD4+ T cells sorted from blood. Noted subset: CD45RA-negative fraction. This TCR derives from a young woman in good health. The V and J genes are TRBV11-2 and TRBJ1-2; no clear D. DNA of the CDR3: TGTGCCAGCAGCGCCAACCAGCTTAACTATGGCTACACCTTC. Its protein is CASSANQLNYGYTF.